This T cell receptor beta chain emerged from a study of CD8+ T cells in alopecia areata. Germline V CDR1 and CDR2: SEHNR, FQNEAQ (reference sequence). V was cut by 8 bases and J by 5 bases, with 15 bases left in between. This CDR3 has 13 residues. cDNA reverse transcribed from extracted RNA served as the sequencing template. TCRdb's copy holds only in-frame clones and misses some; the assay was immunoSEQ multiplex PCR. The data hold 150,000 to 200,000 clones, with about two thirds observed a single time. This clone has a single count. Treatment in this sample: oral pan-JAK inhibitor, 5-10 mg twice daily.

The chain employs TRBV7-9 and TRBJ2-5, with D tentatively TRBD2 (6 bases). This specimen was CD4+ T cells sorted from blood, taken at week 4, from a patient treated with tofacitinib. The TCR sequence derives from a human donor with alopecia areata. The CDR3 is CASCVAAGETQYF. The CDR3 coding sequence is TGTGCCAGCTGCGTAGCGGCAGGGGAGACCCAGTACTTC.